Below, 25 T cell receptor beta chains from the same sample are listed, as sequenced in a study of shared clonotypes between healthy human individuals. Repertoires were generated with immunoSEQ multiplex PCR, while TCRdb's copy carries only in-frame clones and drops some. The table has about 2.5 million clones, roughly 90% seen once. Source material: naive CD4+ T cells from PBMCs. The subset denotes: CD45RA+ positively selected. These receptor sequences come from a man younger than 30 in good health. Some clones in this sample may be carry-over from other donors' samples.

This clone was seen a single time. The chain carries TRBV15 and TRBJ1-2, with 8 bases lining up with TRBD1. There are 15 residues in the CDR3. CDR1 is LNHNV, CDR2 YYDKDF, per germline (reference sequence). Trimming removed 2 bases from V and 6 bases from J; junction bases left unmatched: 8. CDR3 residues: CATSRPNQGAHGYTF. The DNA of the CDR3 is TGTGCCACCAGCAGACCCAACCAGGGGGCGCATGGCTACACCTTC.

V and J are TRBV28 and TRBJ1-2, with D unclear. The V gene lost 2 bases and the J gene lost 8 bases, with 15 bases spanning the gap. Germline V gene sequence: CDR1 MDHEN, CDR2 SYDVKM. The CDR3 consists of 14 residues. Here the CDR3 DNA reads TGTGCCAGCAGTTTAAGTCGGTCTCTGGGCGGCTACACCTTC. This codes for CASSLSRSLGGYTF.

V gene TRBV27 combines with J gene TRBJ1-2, with D possibly matching TRBD1 (5 bases). V was trimmed by 1 base and J by 6 bases, leaving 9 bases between them. The CDR3 runs 13 residues. The germline V gene has CDR1 MNHEY and CDR2 SMNVEV (reference sequence). Here the CDR3 reads CASSLWGSDGYTF. The DNA for the CDR3 is TGTGCCAGCAGTTTATGGGGCTCCGATGGCTACACCTTC.

The rearrangement uses TRBV28 and TRBJ2-7; D assignment may be TRBD1 or TRBD2 (5 bases each). CDR1 MDHEN and CDR2 SYDVKM come from the germline V gene. The CDR3 is made up of 15 amino acids. Trimming pared 3 bases from V and 3 bases from J, leaving 15 bases between. The chain's CDR3 is CASSFLAGTRYEQYF. The CDR3 DNA is TGTGCCAGCAGTTTTCTAGCCGGGACCCGCTACGAGCAGTACTTC.

This chain joins TRBV11-3 and TRBJ2-7, with a weak D call TRBD1 (5 bases). Germline loops: CDR1 SGHNT, CDR2 YENEEA. CDR3 length: 12 amino acids. V was trimmed by 3 bases and J by 5 bases, leaving 8 bases between them. The CDR3 sequence: CASSFRGDEQYF. In nucleotides, the CDR3 is TGTGCCAGCAGCTTTAGGGGTGACGAGCAGTACTTC.

The chain has TRBV6-5 and TRBJ2-2; weak D call: TRBD1 (6 bases). Trimming took off 5 bases at V and 2 bases at J, with 12 bases between the two ends. This CDR3 spans 15 amino acids. Germline CDR1 reads MNHEY; CDR2 reads SVGAGI. The chain's CDR3 is CASSRRDTNTGELFF. In nucleotides, the CDR3 is TGTGCCAGCAGTCGCCGGGACACTAACACCGGGGAGCTGTTTTTT.

The J gene is TRBJ2-1, the V gene TRBV7-6; 13 nucleotides line up with TRBD2. Germline V gene sequence: CDR1 SGHVS, CDR2 FNYEAQ. V lost 5 bases and J lost 7; bases outside the gene matches: 14. The length of the CDR3 is 18 residues. The CDR3 bases are TGTGCCAGCAGCCCGCGATACCCTGGACTAGCGGGAGCTAATGAGCAGTTCTTC. The encoded protein is CASSPRYPGLAGANEQFF.

The chain carries TRBV29-1 and TRBJ2-1, with TRBD2 as a possible D gene (5 bases). This CDR3 spans 12 amino acids. V lost 6 bases and J 2 bases, leaving 8 bases between the germline ends. Germline loops: CDR1 SQVTM, CDR2 ANQGSEA. CDR3 bases: TGCAGCGTAGCGGCTACCTACAATGAGCAGTTCTTC. The encoded protein is CSVAATYNEQFF.

As to this clone: The sample carries other DNA sequences with the same CDR3. The V call is TRBV27, the J call TRBJ2-1; no definite D call. Germline CDR1 and CDR2: MNHEY and SMNVEV (reference sequence). Trimming removed 2 bases at V and 0 bases at J, with 5 bases between. CDR3 length: 14 residues. The CDR3: CASSLLDSYNEQFF. Written as DNA, the CDR3 is TGTGCCAGCAGTTTACTAGACTCCTACAATGAGCAGTTCTTC.

The rearrangement joins TRBV28 to TRBJ1-2, with no clear D. The CDR3 consists of 14 residues. Trimming cost V 6 bases and J 8 bases, with 19 bases left between them. Germline CDR1 is MDHEN and CDR2 is SYDVKM. CDR3 DNA sequence: TGTGCCAGCAGCCCGACGGTGGTAAGGATGGGCTACACCTTC. Translation: CASSPTVVRMGYTF.

In the case of this clone: This CDR3 is also generated by other DNA sequences in the sample. The chain uses TRBV18 and TRBJ2-7, with 7 bases that match TRBD2. V trimming: 0 bases; J trimming: 5 bases; junction bases outside the gene matches: 1. Per the germline V gene, CDR1 is KGHSH and CDR2 is LQKENI. CDR3 size: 13 residues. CDR3 coding DNA: TGTGCCAGCTCACCACCGGGGGGGGACGAGCAGTACTTC. Its protein product is CASSPPGGDEQYF.

The genes are TRBV11-2 and TRBJ2-1; 7 positions match TRBD2. Germline values: CDR1 SGHAT, CDR2 FQNNGV. CDR3 length equals 15 residues. Losses at the gene ends were 7 bases for V and 2 bases for J; bases not matched to a gene: 8. The CDR3 spells CASTLVGGAYNEQFF. DNA of the CDR3: TGTGCCAGCACCCTAGTGGGGGGGGCCTACAATGAGCAGTTCTTC.

The V call is TRBV11-2, the J call TRBJ2-7; 8 bases align to TRBD1. CDR1 is SGHAT, CDR2 FQNNGV, per germline. V was pared by 6 bases and J by 7 bases, with 8 bases of the junction left unmatched. The CDR3 is 13 amino acids. The CDR3 DNA reads as TGTGCCAGCAGATCGACAGGGGCGGTGGAGCAGTACTTC. This encodes CASRSTGAVEQYF.

This chain links TRBV7-9 with TRBJ1-3, with D perhaps matching TRBD1 (5 bases). V was trimmed by 11 bases and J by 0 bases, leaving 14 bases between them. The CDR3 covers 14 residues. Germline V lookup: CDR1 SEHNR, CDR2 FQNEAQ (reference sequence). In DNA form, the CDR3 reads TGTGCCTGGAACTCCGGGACCTCTGGAAACACCATATATTTT. Its translation: CAWNSGTSGNTIYF.

The chain links TRBV7-2 to TRBJ2-3; tentatively, D is TRBD1 (7 bases). The CDR3 has 13 residues. Germline CDR1 SGHTA, CDR2 FQGNSA. V lost 3 bases and J 7 bases, leaving 11 bases between the germline ends. CDR3 protein: CASSLTGRNTQYF. CDR3 DNA sequence: TGTGCCAGCAGCTTGACAGGGAGGAATACGCAGTATTTT.

V is TRBV7-2 and J is TRBJ2-1; 9 bases are shared with TRBD1. CDR1 is SGHTA and CDR2 is FQGNSA in the germline V gene. V was clipped by 7 bases and J by 8 bases; unmatched bases: 15. The CDR3 sequence is 16 residues long. The CDR3 DNA reads as TGTGCCAGCACCCAAACGAGGGACAGGGTGGCGGATGAGCAGTTCTTC. As protein: CASTQTRDRVADEQFF. Full variable domain (missing parts from reference TRBV7-2 and TRBJ2-1): GAGVSQSPSNKVTEKGKDVELRCDPISGHTALYWYRQSLGQGLEFLIYFQGNSAPDKSGLPSDRFSAERTGGSVSTLTIQRTQQEDSAVYLCASTQTRDRVADEQFFGPGTRLTVL.

The genes are TRBV7-3 and TRBJ2-7, with D maybe TRBD1 (6 bases). With 3 bases removed from V and 7 bases from J, the gap between germline ends came to 13 bases. CDR1 and CDR2 (germline): SGHTA, FQGTGA. This CDR3 spans 13 amino acids. CDR3 residues: CASSFVPRGEQYF. DNA of the CDR3: TGTGCCAGCAGCTTTGTCCCAAGGGGGGAGCAGTACTTC. Using reference TRBV7-3 and TRBJ2-7 for the parts outside the CDR3, the full variable domain is GAGVSQTPSNKVTEKGKYVELRCDPISGHTALYWYRQSLGQGPEFLIYFQGTGAADDSGLPNDRFFAVRPEGSVSTLKIQRTERGDSAVYLCASSFVPRGEQYFGPGTRLTVT.

The chain couples TRBV9 to TRBJ2-7, with 8 bases matching TRBD2. Trimming removed 0 bases from V and 3 bases from J; junction bases left unmatched: 11. The CDR3 contains 17 residues. Germline loops: CDR1 SGDLS, CDR2 YYNGEE. CDR3 nucleotides: TGTGCCAGCAGCGTAGGTTCTGGCGGGAGGAGTATCTACGAGCAGTACTTC. Its translation is CASSVGSGGRSIYEQYF.

The chain carries TRBV19 and TRBJ2-5; 9 bases match TRBD1. The V segment lost 5 bases and the J segment 5 bases; nucleotides outside the gene matches: 6. This CDR3 region has 14 residues. Germline assignment: CDR1 LNHDA and CDR2 SQIVND (reference sequence). CDR3 sequence: CASSEQGAVETQYF. The CDR3 DNA follows: TGTGCCAGTAGTGAACAGGGGGCTGTGGAGACCCAGTACTTC.

As regards this clone: Given the absence of the conserved phenylalanine or tryptophan at the CDR3 end, a read error is likely. No DNA is shown, since the ends of the CDR3 on it are uncertain; the CDR3 is the one TCRdb lists. V usage is TRBV3-1 (or the pseudogene TRBV3-2) and J usage is TRBJ2-3; TRBD1, the table's D call, was not compared with the DNA. Germline V lookup: CDR1 LGHDT, CDR2 YNNKEL (reference sequence). Termini included, the CDR3 measures 9 amino acids. The CDR3 region is CASRGNHSR.

The chain has TRBV5-1 and TRBJ2-3, with TRBD1 as a possible D gene (5 bases). Germline V gene sequence: CDR1 SGHRS, CDR2 YFSETQ. CDR3 length: 16 residues. V lost 0 bases and J 4 bases, leaving 15 bases between the germline ends. CDR3 protein: CASSLVGPQGSDTQYF. CDR3 nucleotide sequence: TGCGCCAGCAGCTTGGTAGGGCCCCAGGGATCAGATACGCAGTATTTT.

Of note for this clone: Other DNA variants within this sample encode the same CDR3. V is TRBV5-1 and J is TRBJ2-2; D gene uncertain. Germline-derived CDR1 and CDR2 are SGHRS and YFSETQ. This CDR3 has 13 amino acids. V gave up 0 bases and J gave up 5 bases, with 5 bases separating them. CDR3: CASSLGSTGELFF. CDR3 DNA sequence: TGCGCCAGCAGCTTGGGATCGACCGGGGAGCTGTTTTTT.

CDR3 amino acids: CASSLLREFVGEAFF. The CDR3 DNA is TGTGCCAGCAGCTTATTAAGGGAGTTTGTGGGTGAAGCTTTCTTT. The chain links TRBV11-2 to TRBJ1-1; no firm D call. Per germline, CDR1 SGHAT and CDR2 FQNNGV. The ends were cut back, 2 bases at V and 7 bases at J, with 17 bases in the middle. This CDR3 is 15 amino acids long.

The V call is TRBV28, the J call TRBJ2-1; 11 nucleotides align to TRBD2. The CDR3 has 13 residues. With V trimmed by 11 bases and J by 8 bases, 8 bases remained unmatched. Germline V gives CDR1 MDHEN, CDR2 SYDVKM. CDR3 amino acids: CALATSGNDEQFF. In DNA, the CDR3 is TGTGCCCTGGCGACTAGCGGGAACGATGAGCAGTTCTTC.

In regard to this clone: The identical CDR3 is also encoded by other nucleotide sequences in the sample. The CDR3 sequence is CASSLGVASSTDTQYF. Here the CDR3 DNA reads TGCGCCAGCAGCTTGGGGGTAGCGTCTAGCACAGATACGCAGTATTTT. The chain recombines TRBV5-1 with TRBJ2-3; possible D gene TRBD2, 5 bases. Germline V gene sequence: CDR1 SGHRS, CDR2 YFSETQ. Trimming removed 0 bases from V and 0 bases from J, with 11 bases in between. CDR3 length equals 16 residues.